This T cell receptor beta chain was captured by sequencing in a study of blood T cells in healthy people across ages. The authors ran a second PCR of 7 to 11 cycles using a sample-barcoded 5' primer and a J-beta primer mix. TCRdb ran MiXCR on the 5' RACE reads and lists one entry per CDR3 protein. The sample shows hundreds of thousands of distinct CDR3 sequences, about 43% of them seen only once. V lost 2 bases, J lost 5 bases, and 4 bases lay in between. The germline V gene has CDR1 LGHDT and CDR2 YNNKEL (reference sequence). The CDR3 spans 13 residues. The receptor's source is an elderly man in good health. V is TRBV3-1 and J is TRBJ1-6; D call uncertain. The source material was blood. Written as DNA, the CDR3 is TGTGCCAGCAGCCAAACCAATAATTCACCCCTCCACTTT. It encodes CASSQTNNSPLHF.